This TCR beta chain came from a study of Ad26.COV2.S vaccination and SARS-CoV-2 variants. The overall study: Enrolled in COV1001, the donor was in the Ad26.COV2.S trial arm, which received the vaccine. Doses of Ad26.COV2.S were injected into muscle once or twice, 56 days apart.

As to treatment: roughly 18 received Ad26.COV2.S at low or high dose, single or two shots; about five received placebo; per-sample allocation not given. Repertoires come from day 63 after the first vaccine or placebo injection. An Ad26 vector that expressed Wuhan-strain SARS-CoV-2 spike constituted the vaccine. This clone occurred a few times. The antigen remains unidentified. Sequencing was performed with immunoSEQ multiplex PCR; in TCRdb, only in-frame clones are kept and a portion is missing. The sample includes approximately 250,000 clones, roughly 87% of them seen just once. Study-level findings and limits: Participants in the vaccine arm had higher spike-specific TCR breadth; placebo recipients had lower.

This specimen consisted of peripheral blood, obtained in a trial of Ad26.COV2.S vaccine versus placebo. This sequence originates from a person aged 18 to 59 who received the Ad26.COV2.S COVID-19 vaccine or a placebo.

The CDR3: CASSQLRQESNEKLFF. The CDR3 DNA is TGCGCCAGCAGCCAACTCCGACAGGAGTCGAATGAAAAACTGTTTTTT. The gene calls are TRBV4-1 and TRBJ1-4, with a tentative D call TRBD1 (6 bases). Germline lookup yields CDR1 MGHRA and CDR2 YSYEKL. The CDR3 has 16 amino acids. V lost 2 bases to trimming and J lost 5 bases, with 15 bases between them.